This TCR beta chain was documented in a study of T cell responses to AZD1222 COVID-19 vaccine. Broader study findings: In a largely white British group with more females than males, clonal diversity was possibly underestimated. Across spike, vaccine-associated CD4 TCRs were found, dominant at 160-218 and 743-854. Increased Spike-specific TCR breadth and depth were observed after two AZD1222 doses.

This CDR3 contains 16 residues. Unmatched junction bases numbered 7, after V lost 5 bases and J lost 0 bases. Germline assignment: CDR1 MNHEY and CDR2 SMNVEV (reference sequence). Turning to this clone: Antigen specificity is unknown.

Clones were sequenced by immunoSEQ multiplex PCR, and TCRdb holds only the in-frame ones, with some missing. The sample records approximately 25,000 clones, around 93% being singletons. The rearrangement joins TRBV27 to TRBJ2-3, with 8 nucleotides matching TRBD2. Sample: peripheral blood, taken 28 days after the second AZD1222 dose. This TCR came from an adult who received the AZD1222 COVID-19 vaccine. The CDR3 nucleotides are TGTGCCAGCAGTGCCTGGACTAGCCTTAGCACAGATACGCAGTATTTT. Translation gives CASSAWTSLSTDTQYF.